The 15 T cell receptor beta chains listed next were all sequenced from one sample in a study of T cell responses to AZD1222 COVID-19 vaccine. The protocol was immunoSEQ multiplex PCR, while the TCRdb copy is restricted to in-frame clones and leaves out a portion. The table lists under 150,000 clones, approximately 90% of them singletons, with 3% to 4% in the top ten. The sequencing here drew on peripheral blood, taken on day 0 of AZD1222 vaccination. The receptor source for this set is an adult in good health.

The gene calls are TRBV7-9 and TRBJ2-1, with D unresolved. Germline loops: CDR1 SEHNR, CDR2 FQNEAQ (reference sequence). V dropped 1 base and J dropped 7 bases, with 8 bases sitting between them. This CDR3 has 13 amino acids. Here the CDR3 DNA reads TGTGCCAGCAGCTTAGTAATTTGGAATGAGCAGTTCTTC. It encodes CASSLVIWNEQFF. The whole variable domain, remainder taken from reference TRBV7-9 and TRBJ2-1, is DTGVSQNPRHKITKRGQNVTFRCDPISEHNRLYWYRQTLGQGPEFLTYFQNEAQLEKSRLLSDRFSAERPKGSFSTLEIQRTEQGDSAMYLCASSLVIWNEQFFGPGTRLTVL.

The chain employs TRBV6-5 and TRBJ1-1, with D possibly being TRBD1 (6 bases). V dropped 8 bases and J dropped 0 bases, with 16 bases sitting between them. The CDR3 is 15 residues long. The germline V gene has CDR1 MNHEY and CDR2 SVGAGI. Here the CDR3 reads CASAWTELMNTEAFF. CDR3 bases: TGTGCCAGCGCCTGGACAGAACTCATGAACACTGAAGCTTTCTTT.

This clone was recorded once. This chain connects TRBV19 to TRBJ1-1; no clear D. Germline V gene data show CDR1 as LNHDA and CDR2 as SQIVND (reference sequence). V gave up 9 bases and J gave up 1 base, with 27 bases separating them. The CDR3 sequence is 18 residues long. The CDR3 DNA reads as TGTGCCAGCAATCAACCATACCGGGCGAATAAGGGGAACACTGAAGCTTTCTTT. This codes for CASNQPYRANKGNTEAFF.

This clone came up once. The V call is TRBV5-1, the J call TRBJ1-1, with 8 nucleotides matching TRBD1. Germline V lookup: CDR1 SGHRS, CDR2 YFSETQ. V dropped 2 bases and J dropped 4; count of bases not matched to a gene: 4. The CDR3 has 14 residues. The CDR3 sequence is CASSFPGGGTEAFF. The CDR3 nucleotides are TGCGCCAGCAGCTTCCCAGGGGGCGGCACTGAAGCTTTCTTT.

The genes are TRBV27 and TRBJ1-5; D might be TRBD1 (6 bases). Trimming shortened V by 5 bases and J by 2 bases, and 16 bases separated the two germline ends. The CDR3 runs 16 residues. The germline gives CDR1 MNHEY, CDR2 SMNVEV (reference sequence). In DNA form, the CDR3 reads TGTGCCAGCAGTCAACAGAGGGGGGCTGGCAATCAGCCCCAGCATTTT. Its protein is CASSQQRGAGNQPQHF.

The genes are TRBV7-9 and TRBJ2-7; 9 bases are shared with TRBD1. The CDR3 totals 14 residues. From germline, CDR1 is SEHNR and CDR2 FQNEAQ (reference sequence). V dropped 5 bases and J dropped 5; count of bases not matched to a gene: 7. The CDR3 DNA reads TGTGCCAGCAGCCTTAGGACAGGGGCCCACGAGCAGTACTTC. It yields the protein CASSLRTGAHEQYF. Together with reference TRBV7-9 and TRBJ2-7, the CDR3 gives the full variable domain: DTGVSQNPRHKITKRGQNVTFRCDPISEHNRLYWYRQTLGQGPEFLTYFQNEAQLEKSRLLSDRFSAERPKGSFSTLEIQRTEQGDSAMYLCASSLRTGAHEQYFGPGTRLTVT.

This sequence joins TRBV12-3 or TRBV12-4 and TRBJ1-1; TRBD1 might be the D (6 bases). V was pared by 6 bases and J by 11 bases, with 19 bases between. The CDR3 runs 13 residues. In DNA, the CDR3 is TGTGCCAGCAGACCTCTGGGGGCCTTACCGGCTTTCTTT. It yields the protein CASRPLGALPAFF.

The chain links TRBV7-6 to TRBJ2-6; a weak D match, TRBD2 (5 bases). Trimming removed 1 base from V and 0 bases from J, with 7 bases in between. The CDR3 length is 16 residues. Germline V gene lookup returns CDR1 SGHVS and CDR2 FNYEAQ. The CDR3 loop reads CASSLGAGSGANVLTF. For the CDR3, the DNA is TGTGCCAGCAGCTTAGGGGCGGGCTCTGGGGCCAACGTCCTGACTTTC.

The chain carries TRBV15 and TRBJ2-5; 8 positions agree with TRBD2. Germline V lookup: CDR1 LNHNV, CDR2 YYDKDF (reference sequence). The CDR3 has 15 residues. Unmatched junction bases numbered 4, after V lost 0 bases and J lost 4 bases. CDR3 nucleotides: TGTGCCACCAGCAGAGAGCGAGCGGGGGTAGAGACCCAGTACTTC. Its protein product is CATSRERAGVETQYF.

V is TRBV6-5 and J is TRBJ1-2, with D possibly matching TRBD1 (6 bases). The CDR3 extends over 14 amino acids. Trimming cost V 4 bases and J 7 bases, with 16 bases left between them. The germline V gene has CDR1 MNHEY and CDR2 SVGAGI. CDR3 sequence: CASSFALGGVGYTF. The CDR3 DNA sequence: TGTGCCAGCAGTTTCGCCTTAGGGGGAGTTGGCTACACCTTC.

This clone appeared once. The chain couples TRBV19 to TRBJ2-7; 14 nucleotides match TRBD2. The germline CDR1 and CDR2 sequences are LNHDA and SQIVND (reference sequence). The trim removed 5 bases at V and 3 bases at J, leaving 12 bases unmatched. This CDR3 has 18 residues. The CDR3 protein is CASSPPTSGGAGRYEQYF. The CDR3, as DNA: TGTGCCAGTAGTCCCCCGACTAGCGGGGGGGCGGGTCGCTACGAGCAGTACTTC. Based on the CDR3 plus reference TRBV19 and TRBJ2-7, the full variable domain is DGGITQSPKYLFRKEGQNVTLSCEQNLNHDAMYWYRQDPGQGLRLIYYSQIVNDFQKGDIAEGYSVSREKKESFPLTVTSAQKNPTAFYLCASSPPTSGGAGRYEQYFGPGTRLTVT.

The chain couples TRBV19 to TRBJ1-1; D is uncertain. With 1 base removed from V and 4 bases from J, the gap between germline ends came to 10 bases. CDR1 is LNHDA, CDR2 SQIVND, per germline (reference sequence). The CDR3 spans 14 residues. The chain's CDR3 is CASSIVGWGTEAFF. The CDR3 DNA reads as TGTGCCAGTAGTATAGTTGGTTGGGGCACTGAAGCTTTCTTT.

The chain carries TRBV7-8 and TRBJ1-2, with 10 bases lining up with TRBD1. This CDR3 is 18 amino acids long. The germline gives CDR1 SGHVS, CDR2 FQNEAQ. V shed 0 bases and J 3 bases; nucleotides not matched to a gene: 10. The CDR3 here is CASSLAMLAGTGDYGYTF. CDR3 in DNA: TGTGCCAGCAGCTTAGCAATGTTAGCCGGGACAGGGGACTATGGCTACACCTTC. Drawing the rest from reference TRBV7-8 and TRBJ1-2, the complete variable domain is GAGVSQSPRYKVAKRGQDVALRCDPISGHVSLFWYQQALGQGPEFLTYFQNEAQLDKSGLPSDRFFAERPEGSVSTLKIQRTQQEDSAVYLCASSLAMLAGTGDYGYTFGSGTRLTVV.

V gene TRBV7-9 combines with J gene TRBJ1-3; unclear D gene. Germline V gene lookup returns CDR1 SEHNR and CDR2 FQNEAQ (reference sequence). There are 16 residues in the CDR3. With 1 base removed from V and 0 bases from J, the gap between germline ends came to 10 bases. CDR3 sequence: CASSLGGSISGNTIYF. The DNA for the CDR3 is TGTGCCAGCAGCTTAGGTGGGAGTATCTCTGGAAACACCATATATTTT. The full variable domain, its missing parts supplied by reference TRBV7-9 and TRBJ1-3, is DTGVSQNPRHKITKRGQNVTFRCDPISEHNRLYWYRQTLGQGPEFLTYFQNEAQLEKSRLLSDRFSAERPKGSFSTLEIQRTEQGDSAMYLCASSLGGSISGNTIYFGEGSWLTVV.

The chain recombines TRBV7-8 with TRBJ1-6; D unclear. V dropped 1 base and J dropped 7 bases, with 11 bases sitting between them. CDR1 is SGHVS and CDR2 is FQNEAQ in the germline V gene. The CDR3 is 15 residues long. The CDR3 coding sequence is TGTGCCAGCAGCTTAGGTACGGGCAGCAATTCACCCCTCCACTTT. Translated, it gives CASSLGTGSNSPLHF. The variable domain in full, completed from reference TRBV7-8 and TRBJ1-6, reads GAGVSQSPRYKVAKRGQDVALRCDPISGHVSLFWYQQALGQGPEFLTYFQNEAQLDKSGLPSDRFFAERPEGSVSTLKIQRTQQEDSAVYLCASSLGTGSNSPLHFGNGTRLTVT.